One sample yielded the 3 T cell receptor beta chains listed below, sequenced in a study of OX40 agonist ivuxolimab in advanced cancers. Generated by immunoSEQ multiplex PCR, the TCRdb table keeps only in-frame clones and is missing some. The sample records approximately 50,000 clones, 80% being singletons. The starting material was CD4+ or CD8+ T cells sorted from blood, obtained in a trial of the OX40 agonist ivuxolimab. The receptors come from an adult with an advanced solid tumor such as melanoma, head and neck, liver or kidney cancer.

This clone was counted a single time. CDR3 DNA: TGCAGCGTACGTCAGGATAACTATGGCTACACCTTC. Residues: CSVRQDNYGYTF. V usage is TRBV29-1 and J usage is TRBJ1-2; D uncertain. The CDR3 loop spans 12 amino acids. V lost 6 bases, J lost 1 base, and 9 bases lay in between. The germline V gene has CDR1 SQVTM and CDR2 ANQGSEA.

The chain recombines TRBV5-6 with TRBJ1-6; D gene ambiguous. Trimming cost V 4 bases and J 3 bases, with 20 bases left between them. The germline gives CDR1 SGHDT, CDR2 YYEEEE. The CDR3 runs 18 residues. The CDR3 loop is CASSLIRDPGLYNSPLHF. The CDR3 DNA reads TGTGCCAGCAGCCTTATCCGGGATCCCGGCCTCTATAATTCACCCCTCCACTTT.

Comments on this clone: Other DNA variants within this sample encode the same CDR3. The J gene is TRBJ2-2, the V gene TRBV5-6, with D possibly being TRBD2 (5 bases). Trimming stripped 4 bases from V and 6 bases from J, with 19 bases between. This CDR3 has 16 residues. Germline lookup yields CDR1 SGHDT and CDR2 YYEEEE. In nucleotides, the CDR3 is TGTGCCAGCAGCCAGATCGGGATCGCAGAGGCCGGGGAGCTGTTTTTT. Protein: CASSQIGIAEAGELFF.